These 4 T cell receptor beta chains originate from one sample sequenced in a study of cytomegalovirus exposure and HLA in healthy donors. 60 Vbeta and 13 Jbeta primers were used in PCR. Profiled with immunoSEQ multiplex PCR; TCRdb holds only in-frame clones, not every one. The sample records about 77,000 clones, roughly 78% being singletons. Input material: PBMCs. All receptors derive from a man aged 40-49 years in good health and CMV-seronegative.

The J gene is TRBJ1-1, the V gene TRBV10-3; maybe TRBD1 (5 bases). Per germline, CDR1 ENHRY and CDR2 SYGVKD. V was pared by 6 bases and J by 1 base, with 9 bases between. The CDR3 extends over 13 amino acids. The CDR3 here is CAIRTAKNTEAFF. The CDR3 DNA reads as TGTGCCATCAGGACAGCAAAGAACACTGAAGCTTTCTTT.

The V call is TRBV5-1, the J call TRBJ1-1; 7 bases match TRBD1. V lost 0 bases and J lost 1; bases outside the gene matches: 0. The CDR3 loop spans 14 amino acids. In germline, CDR1 is SGHRS, CDR2 YFSETQ. CDR3 region: CASSLDRGNTEAFF. Written as DNA, the CDR3 is TGCGCCAGCAGCTTGGACAGGGGGAACACTGAAGCTTTCTTT.

The chain uses TRBV7-9 and TRBJ2-1; D perhaps matches TRBD2 (6 bases). Germline loops: CDR1 SEHNR, CDR2 FQNEAQ (reference sequence). This CDR3 is 16 amino acids long. V was trimmed by 5 bases and J by 2 bases, leaving 16 bases between them. CDR3 coding DNA: TGTGCCAGCAGCATGCTCCGAGCTAGCGCCTACAATGAGCAGTTCTTC. This codes for CASSMLRASAYNEQFF.

This clone is medium-sized. This rearrangement joins TRBV5-6 to TRBJ2-3, with TRBD1 matching over 7 bases. The CDR3 is 15 residues long. Trimming at V came to 4 bases and at J to 4 bases, leaving 9 bases not matched to a gene. In germline, CDR1 is SGHDT, CDR2 YYEEEE. Here the CDR3 DNA reads TGTGCCAGCAGCATTCGGACAGGATCCTCAGATACGCAGTATTTT. It translates to CASSIRTGSSDTQYF.